The present entry profiles one TCR beta chain with its context. The V end was cut by 5 bases, the J end by 2 bases, with 22 bases between. This CDR3 region has 18 residues. This sample is part of a study of T cell repertoires in cytomegalovirus infection. TCRdb reprocessed the reads with MiXCR, giving one entry per CDR3 protein. The data contain around 740,000 distinct CDR3 sequences, 35% to 45% of them singletons. Sequencing was done on a sample of PBMCs. This TCR derives from a human donor in good health (CMV status not recorded). Some clones in this sample may be carry-over from other donors' samples. The chain employs TRBV12-3 or TRBV12-4 and TRBJ2-4, with D perhaps matching TRBD1 or TRBD2 (7 bases each). In DNA form, the CDR3 reads TGTGCCAGCAGTCCCAGGGGGAGGGGGGCCGATACCAAAAACATTCAGTACTTC. Protein product: CASSPRGRGADTKNIQYF.